The 12 T cell receptor beta chains below were found in one sample sequenced in a study of T-cell reconstitution after alpha-beta-depleted transplantation in children. The TCRbeta library was prepared with unique molecular identifiers. TCRdb reanalysed the PCR reads using MiXCR and keeps one entry per CDR3 protein. The sample holds 250,000 to 300,000 distinct CDR3 sequences, around 10% seen once. Material: PBMCs, obtained before TCRalphabeta/CD19-depleted stem cell transplant. These TCRs come from a boy under two years old with acute myeloid leukemia, due to receive a stem cell transplant.

With regard to this clonotype: A much larger clone is a single base away; this may be a read error. The rearrangement links TRBV28 to TRBJ1-1; TRBD1 agrees at 9 bases. Germline V lookup: CDR1 MDHEN, CDR2 SYDVKM. The CDR3 runs 15 residues. The CDR3 nucleotides read TGTGCCAGCAGAAACAGGGGGCGGGCGGACACTGTAGCTTTCTTT. Translated, it gives CASRNRGRADTVAFF.

This clonotype was counted ten times or more. The chain couples TRBV28 to TRBJ1-3; tentatively, D is TRBD1 (6 bases). Trimming stripped 3 bases from V and 2 bases from J, with 11 bases between. This CDR3 comprises 15 residues. Germline CDR1 and CDR2: MDHEN and SYDVKM. DNA for the CDR3: TGTGCCAGCAGTTTTAGAGGGGGGCCTGGAAACACCATATATTTT. It encodes CASSFRGGPGNTIYF.

This clonotype was seen many times. The chain carries TRBV11-2 and TRBJ2-3; D perhaps matches TRBD2 (5 bases). Germline V lookup: CDR1 SGHAT, CDR2 FQNNGV. V lost 1 base to trimming and J lost 1 base, with 12 bases between them. This CDR3 comprises 16 residues. The CDR3 coding sequence is TGTGCCAGCAGCTTAGGAGAACTAGATCGCACAGATACGCAGTATTTT. Translation gives CASSLGELDRTDTQYF.

The sample holds many counts of this clonotype. The chain couples TRBV6-5 to TRBJ1-1, with unresolved D. V lost 2 bases to trimming and J lost 0 bases, with 7 bases between them. The CDR3 is 14 amino acids. Germline lookup yields CDR1 MNHEY and CDR2 SVGAGI. The CDR3 DNA follows: TGTGCCAGCAGTTACAATCATCTGAACACTGAAGCTTTCTTT. It specifies CASSYNHLNTEAFF.

The table lists this clonotype with many counts. The chain employs TRBV7-8 and TRBJ2-5; a weak D match, TRBD1 (5 bases). The V gene lost 0 bases and the J gene lost 2 bases, with 13 bases spanning the gap. The CDR3 contains 16 residues. Germline CDR1 is SGHVS and CDR2 is FQNEAQ. CDR3 region: CASSLAGSGWQETQYF. The CDR3 region has the DNA TGTGCCAGCAGCTTAGCGGGGTCAGGGTGGCAAGAGACCCAGTACTTC.

On this clonotype: Since a much larger clone is just one base distant, this may be a read error. V is TRBV7-9 and J is TRBJ2-1; D might be TRBD1 (5 bases). CDR1 and CDR2 (germline): SEHNR, FQNEAQ (reference sequence). CDR3 size: 16 residues. Trimming cost V 1 base and J 4 bases, with 14 bases left between them. Here the CDR3 DNA reads TGTGCCAGCAGCTTAGTCCCTTCGACAGTGTACAATGAGCAGTTCTTC. Translating gives CASSLVPSTVYNEQFF.

This clonotype was seen repeatedly, ten times or more. This sequence joins TRBV7-9 and TRBJ2-1; D not resolved. CDR1 SEHNR and CDR2 FQNEAQ come from the germline V gene (reference sequence). Between the trimmed V and J ends, which lost 5 bases and 4 bases, there was a span of 15 bases. The CDR3 loop spans 15 amino acids. The CDR3 region is CASSPAGQLYNEQFF. The CDR3 DNA is TGTGCCAGCAGCCCTGCTGGGCAGTTATACAATGAGCAGTTCTTC.

This clonotype was observed many times. The chain links TRBV28 to TRBJ2-7; no clear D gene. CDR3 length equals 13 residues. V lost 6 bases, J lost 0 bases, and 9 bases lay in between. From germline, CDR1 is MDHEN and CDR2 SYDVKM. CDR3 protein: CASSLGSSYEQYF. The CDR3 region has the DNA TGTGCCAGCAGCTTGGGCAGCTCCTACGAGCAGTACTTC. Combining the CDR3 with reference TRBV28 and TRBJ2-7 gives the whole variable domain DVKVTQSSRYLVKRTGEKVFLECVQDMDHENMFWYRQDPGLGLRLIYFSYDVKMKEKGDIPEGYSVSREKKERFSLILESASTNQTSMYLCASSLGSSYEQYFGPGTRLTVT.

In its sample, this clonotype was seen a few times. CDR3 amino acids: CASRGLTFEQFF. CDR3 coding DNA: TGTGCCAGCCGCGGGCTTACATTTGAGCAGTTCTTC. The rearrangement joins TRBV27 to TRBJ2-1, with TRBD2 as a possible D gene (5 bases). The CDR3 contains 12 residues. Germline V lookup: CDR1 MNHEY, CDR2 SMNVEV (reference sequence). V gave up 8 bases and J gave up 9 bases, with 14 bases separating them.

This clonotype was seen at least ten times. The chain joins TRBV5-1 to TRBJ1-4, with D perhaps TRBD1 (5 bases). This CDR3 comprises 15 residues. Germline V lookup: CDR1 SGHRS, CDR2 YFSETQ. The V and J ends lost 4 bases and 0 bases respectively, with 10 bases between them. This CDR3 is CASSQLTATNEKLFF. The CDR3 DNA reads TGCGCCAGCAGCCAATTGACAGCAACTAATGAAAAACTGTTTTTT.

This clonotype was picked up many times. This rearrangement joins TRBV20-1 to TRBJ2-1; D could derive from TRBD1 or TRBD2 (5 bases each). Trimming cost V 6 bases and J 3 bases, with 12 bases left between them. CDR1 and CDR2 (germline): DFQATT, SNEGSKA (reference sequence). The CDR3 is 13 residues long. This CDR3 reads CSADRDGYNEQFF. The CDR3 DNA follows: TGCAGTGCCGATAGGGACGGCTACAATGAGCAGTTCTTC.

This clonotype was detected ten times or more. The chain combines TRBV27 with TRBJ1-6; TRBD1 matches at 7 bases. Germline CDR1 and CDR2: MNHEY and SMNVEV (reference sequence). The CDR3 consists of 14 residues. V was clipped by 8 bases and J by 8 bases; unmatched bases: 9. CDR3 nucleotides: TGTGCCAGCCGCCCGACAGGGTACGATTCACCCCTCCACTTT. This encodes CASRPTGYDSPLHF.